The 25 T cell receptor beta chains below all came from one sample that was sequenced in a study of regulatory T cells in long-lasting Graves disease. Indicated time point: persistent/refractory GD, antithyroid drugs over 5 years with positive TRAb. PBMC-derived RNA was used for the TCR library. Combining iRepertoire HTBI primers with Arm-PCR of CDR3 regions, the authors built TCR beta libraries. TCRdb independently ran MiXCR on the multiplex PCR reads; one entry per CDR3 protein. The table includes 430,000 or so distinct CDR3 sequences, around 20% detected once. This material consisted of peripheral blood mononuclear cells (PBMCs), taken when the disease was refractory, from a patient treated with antithyroid drugs. These receptors all come from a female donor with Graves disease.

This clonotype was picked up many times. The J gene is TRBJ1-5, the V gene TRBV28, with a tentative D call TRBD1 (6 bases). This CDR3 comprises 16 residues. Germline CDR1 is MDHEN and CDR2 is SYDVKM. With 3 bases removed from V and 1 base from J, the gap between germline ends came to 13 bases. In DNA form, the CDR3 reads TGTGCCAGCAGTTTGGTGGGGGGCCGGAGCAATCAGCCCCAGCATTTT. This translates into CASSLVGGRSNQPQHF.

This clonotype was recorded a few times. This rearrangement joins TRBV5-8 to TRBJ2-1, with D maybe TRBD1 (6 bases). From germline, CDR1 is SGHTS and CDR2 YDEGEE. The CDR3 is 15 residues long. Trimming removed 0 bases from V and 6 bases from J, with 13 bases in between. The CDR3 region is CASSLGQGISNEQFF. CDR3 bases: TGTGCCAGCAGCTTGGGTCAGGGGATTAGCAATGAGCAGTTCTTC. Together with reference TRBV5-8 and TRBJ2-1, the CDR3 gives the full variable domain: EAGVTQSPTHLIKTRGQQATLRCSPISGHTSVYWYQQALGLGLQFLLWYDEGEERNRGNFPPRFSGRQFPNYSSELNVNALELEDSALYLCASSLGQGISNEQFFGPGTRLTVL.

The table lists this clonotype with a few counts. The rearrangement joins TRBV4-1 to TRBJ1-1, with D unclear. The CDR3 has 17 residues. With 1 base removed from V and 2 bases from J, the gap between germline ends came to 17 bases. Germline assignment: CDR1 MGHRA and CDR2 YSYEKL. CDR3 coding DNA: TGCGCCAGCAGCCAAGGTCTTTCTCGTTCGGGCAACACTGAAGCTTTCTTT. Translation gives CASSQGLSRSGNTEAFF.

V usage is TRBV28 and J usage is TRBJ2-5, with D unresolved. The end of the DNA is better explained by TRBJ2-1, so the J call may be wrong. The CDR3 contains 14 residues. CDR1 is MDHEN and CDR2 is SYDVKM in the germline V gene. CDR3 sequence: CASMSPPALGEQFF. The CDR3 region has the DNA TGTGCCAGCATGAGTCCCCCTGCACTTGGTGAGCAGTTCTTC.

Many counts were recorded for this clonotype. The V call is TRBV2, the J call TRBJ2-3; D remains ambiguous. Trimming removed 2 bases from V and 6 bases from J, with 12 bases in between. The CDR3 runs to 14 residues. Germline CDR1 SNHLY, CDR2 FYNNEI. Written as DNA, the CDR3 is TGTGCCAGCAGTGAACTCGGTGCGAGCGATACGCAGTATTTT. Amino acids: CASSELGASDTQYF. Full variable domain (remainder filled in from reference TRBV2 and TRBJ2-3): EPEVTQTPSHQVTQMGQEVILRCVPISNHLYFYWYRQILGQKVEFLVSFYNNEISEKSEIFDDQFSVERPDGSNFTLKIRSTKLEDSAMYFCASSELGASDTQYFGPGTRLTVL.

The chain recombines TRBV5-1 with TRBJ1-3; D is ambiguous. Between the trimmed V and J ends, which lost 0 bases and 0 bases, there was a span of 10 bases. This CDR3 is 16 amino acids long. Germline loops: CDR1 SGHRS, CDR2 YFSETQ. The chain's CDR3 is CASSLAGRYSGNTIYF. Written as DNA, the CDR3 is TGCGCCAGCAGCTTGGCCGGGAGATACTCTGGAAACACCATATATTTT. The full variable domain, with the rest looked up from reference TRBV5-1 and TRBJ1-3, is KAGVTQTPRYLIKTRGQQVTLSCSPISGHRSVSWYQQTPGQGLQFLFEYFSETQRNKGNFPGRFSGRQFSNSRSEMNVSTLELGDSALYLCASSLAGRYSGNTIYFGEGSWLTVV.

This clonotype appeared a few times. V usage is TRBV10-3 and J usage is TRBJ1-1, with TRBD1 matching over 9 bases. The CDR3 runs 14 residues. Germline assignment: CDR1 ENHRY and CDR2 SYGVKD. V was pared by 11 bases and J by 1 base, with 8 bases of the junction left unmatched. The chain's CDR3 is CAVGQGPPNTEAFF. The CDR3 DNA reads TGTGCCGTAGGACAGGGGCCACCGAACACTGAAGCTTTCTTT.

This clonotype was detected ten times or more. The rearrangement links TRBV2 to TRBJ1-1; 11 bases are shared with TRBD1. The CDR3 covers 14 residues. CDR1 is SNHLY, CDR2 FYNNEI, per germline. V trimming: 6 bases; J trimming: 5 bases; junction bases outside the gene matches: 5. The CDR3: CASRGTGGGTEAFF. The CDR3 region has the DNA TGTGCCAGCAGGGGGACAGGGGGAGGGACTGAAGCTTTCTTT.

This clonotype turned up a few times. The chain combines TRBV5-1 with TRBJ1-1; D gene unclear. The CDR3 is made up of 14 amino acids. Germline V lookup: CDR1 SGHRS, CDR2 YFSETQ. Trimming stripped 0 bases from V and 4 bases from J, with 10 bases between. The CDR3 sequence: CASSLDTGSTEAFF. In DNA, the CDR3 is TGCGCCAGCAGCTTGGACACCGGGAGCACTGAAGCTTTCTTT. The full variable domain, its missing parts supplied by reference TRBV5-1 and TRBJ1-1, is KAGVTQTPRYLIKTRGQQVTLSCSPISGHRSVSWYQQTPGQGLQFLFEYFSETQRNKGNFPGRFSGRQFSNSRSEMNVSTLELGDSALYLCASSLDTGSTEAFFGQGTRLTVV.

On this clonotype: This clone may be a read error of a much larger clone one base away. Likely a read error: the CDR3 ends without its conserved phenylalanine or tryptophan. V gene TRBV7-6 combines with J gene TRBJ1-4; the D gene is possibly TRBD1 (6 bases). V was shortened by 5 bases and J by 6 bases, with 10 bases between the two germline ends. Germline lookup yields CDR1 SGHVS and CDR2 FNYEAQ. The CDR3 has 13 residues. This chain's CDR3 is CASSGRTDEKLFL. The CDR3 DNA follows: TGTGCCAGCAGCGGTCGGACAGATGAAAAACTGTTTCTT.

This clonotype came up many times. The genes are TRBV27 and TRBJ2-2; a possible D gene is TRBD1 (6 bases). The V end was cut by 2 bases, the J end by 3 bases, with 22 bases between. This CDR3 has 19 residues. Germline CDR1 reads MNHEY; CDR2 reads SMNVEV (reference sequence). This chain's CDR3 is CASSLALVTAHRDTGELFF. CDR3 nucleotides: TGTGCCAGCAGTTTAGCTCTTGTGACAGCTCACAGGGACACCGGGGAGCTGTTTTTT.

The sample holds a few counts of this clonotype. The chain is built from TRBV27 and TRBJ1-2, with D possibly being TRBD1 (6 bases). In germline, CDR1 is MNHEY, CDR2 SMNVEV (reference sequence). V was cut by 6 bases and J by 3 bases, with 14 bases left in between. The CDR3 has 14 amino acids. As DNA, the CDR3 is TGTGCCAGCAGGACCGGGACATCTTACTATGGCTACACCTTC. This encodes CASRTGTSYYGYTF.

The chain joins TRBV2 to TRBJ2-1; 7 bases fit TRBD2. V shed 3 bases and J 5 bases; nucleotides not matched to a gene: 7. Germline loops: CDR1 SNHLY, CDR2 FYNNEI. The CDR3 loop spans 15 amino acids. CDR3 protein: CASSELTGRDNEQFF. CDR3 coding DNA: TGTGCCAGCAGTGAGCTGACGGGGAGGGACAATGAGCAGTTCTTC.

This clonotype was detected only a few times. The chain combines TRBV12-3 or TRBV12-4 with TRBJ1-5; D is uncertain. V was trimmed by 5 bases and J by 0 bases, leaving 11 bases between them. The CDR3 contains 15 residues. CDR3 DNA sequence: TGTGCCAGCAGTGTCCGGGATATTAGCAATCAGCCCCAGCATTTT. Translating it yields CASSVRDISNQPQHF.

The chain has TRBV6-9 and TRBJ2-4; D is perhaps TRBD1 or TRBD2 (6 bases each). The V end was cut by 3 bases, the J end by 4 bases, with 13 bases between. This CDR3 has 15 residues. Germline V gives CDR1 MNHGY, CDR2 SVAAGI. The CDR3 sequence is CASSYGGTRKNIQYF. The CDR3 DNA sequence: TGTGCCAGCAGTTACGGAGGGACAAGAAAAAACATTCAGTACTTC.

This clonotype was counted at least ten times. This rearrangement joins TRBV28 to TRBJ2-7, with 8 bases matching TRBD2. The junction had 8 bases not matched to a gene; V was cut back by 8 bases and J by 2 bases. CDR1 is MDHEN and CDR2 is SYDVKM in the germline V gene. The CDR3 is 14 amino acids. The CDR3, as DNA: TGTGCCAGCGTTTCCGAGCGGGAGACCTACGAGCAGTACTTC. This encodes CASVSERETYEQYF.

This clonotype was recorded at least ten times. This chain connects TRBV27 to TRBJ2-7; D gene unclear. With 6 bases removed from V and 0 bases from J, the gap between germline ends came to 9 bases. The CDR3 extends over 13 amino acids. Germline V lookup: CDR1 MNHEY, CDR2 SMNVEV (reference sequence). CDR3 coding DNA: TGTGCCAGCAGCGCGAGGAGCTCCTACGAGCAGTACTTC. Translation: CASSARSSYEQYF.

This clonotype was counted at least ten times. This chain uses TRBV7-2 with TRBJ2-7; TRBD1 aligns across 9 bases. The CDR3 totals 15 residues. Germline loops: CDR1 SGHTA, CDR2 FQGNSA. V gave up 5 bases and J gave up 2 bases; unmatched junction bases: 7. The CDR3 is CASSLVWTGAYEQYF. Written as DNA, the CDR3 is TGTGCCAGCAGCCTCGTTTGGACAGGGGCCTACGAGCAGTACTTC.

This clonotype was counted many times. The junction shows a germline mismatch at one end, possibly a read error. J is TRBJ1-3 and V is TRBV5-1; D unresolved. Germline loops: CDR1 SGHRS, CDR2 YFSETQ. This CDR3 is 14 amino acids long. CDR3 nucleotides: TGTGCCAGCAGCCCAGACTCCTCTGGAAACACCATATATTTT. Translating gives CASSPDSSGNTIYF.

The V gene is TRBV20-1, the J gene TRBJ1-6; D unclear. This CDR3 region has 13 residues. V gave up 5 bases and J gave up 8 bases, with 13 bases separating them. CDR1 DFQATT and CDR2 SNEGSKA come from the germline V gene (reference sequence). The CDR3 region is CSAPLTRDSPLHF. For the CDR3, the DNA is TGCAGTGCTCCCCTAACGCGGGATTCACCCCTCCACTTT.

V is TRBV5-1 and J is TRBJ1-1; D ambiguous. The CDR3 length is 15 residues. Germline assignment: CDR1 SGHRS and CDR2 YFSETQ. Trimming took 0 bases from V and 4 from J, leaving 13 bases between them. The CDR3 loop is CASSLAAPAATEAFF. The CDR3, as DNA: TGCGCCAGCAGCTTGGCCGCTCCGGCGGCCACTGAAGCTTTCTTT.

This clonotype was seen ten or more times. The rearrangement uses TRBV20-1 and TRBJ2-5, with 10 bases matching TRBD2. With 2 bases clipped from V and 7 bases from J, the junction kept 1 base outside the gene matches. The CDR3 spans 12 residues. Germline V lookup: CDR1 DFQATT, CDR2 SNEGSKA (reference sequence). The CDR3 protein is CSARRTSGTQYF. The CDR3 DNA sequence: TGCAGTGCTAGACGGACTAGCGGGACCCAGTACTTC.

The genes are TRBV11-2 and TRBJ1-4; TRBD1 might be the D (5 bases). The CDR3 has 15 residues. Germline CDR1 reads SGHAT; CDR2 reads FQNNGV. Trimming stripped 6 bases from V and 4 bases from J, with 15 bases between. The CDR3 DNA reads TGTGCCAGCAGAGAAGCCGGGACGGGTAATGAAAAACTGTTTTTT. Translating it yields CASREAGTGNEKLFF.

The sample holds many counts of this clonotype. The chain uses TRBV27 and TRBJ1-5, with 9 nucleotides matching TRBD1. V lost 6 bases, J lost 7 bases, and 4 bases stayed unmatched. Germline values: CDR1 MNHEY, CDR2 SMNVEV (reference sequence). The CDR3 runs to 13 residues. The CDR3 nucleotides read TGTGCCAGCAGCTCTGACAGGGGGCAGCCCCAGCATTTT. This sequence encodes CASSSDRGQPQHF.

This clonotype was recorded at least ten times. The genes are TRBV20-1 and TRBJ1-6; D is undetermined. From germline, CDR1 is DFQATT and CDR2 SNEGSKA (reference sequence). The CDR3 consists of 13 residues. V shed 3 bases and J shed 6 bases, with 9 bases lying between them. CDR3 coding DNA: TGCAGTGCTAGGGAGGGCGCTAATTCACCCCTCCACTTT. This sequence encodes CSAREGANSPLHF.